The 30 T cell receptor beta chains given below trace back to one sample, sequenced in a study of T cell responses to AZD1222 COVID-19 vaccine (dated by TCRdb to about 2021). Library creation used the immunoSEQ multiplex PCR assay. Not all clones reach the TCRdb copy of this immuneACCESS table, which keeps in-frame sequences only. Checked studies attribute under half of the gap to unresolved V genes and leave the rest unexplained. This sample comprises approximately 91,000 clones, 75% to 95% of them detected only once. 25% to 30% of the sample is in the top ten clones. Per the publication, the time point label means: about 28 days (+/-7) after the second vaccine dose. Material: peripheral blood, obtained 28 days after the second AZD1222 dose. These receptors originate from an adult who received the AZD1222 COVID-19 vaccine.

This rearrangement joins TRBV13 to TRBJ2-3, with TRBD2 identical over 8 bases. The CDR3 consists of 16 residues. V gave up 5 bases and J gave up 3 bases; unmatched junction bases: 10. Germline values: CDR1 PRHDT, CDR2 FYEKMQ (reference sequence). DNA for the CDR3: TGTGCCAGCAGCCCACTCTCGGCGGGAGGAACAGATACGCAGTATTTT. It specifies CASSPLSAGGTDTQYF.

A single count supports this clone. The DNA for the CDR3 is TGTGCCAGCTCCGACATGTACGAGCAGTACTTC. This encodes CASSDMYEQYF. The V and J genes are TRBV18 and TRBJ2-7, with D hard to call. With 6 bases removed from V and 4 bases from J, the gap between germline ends came to 7 bases. Germline-derived CDR1 and CDR2 are KGHSH and LQKENI. This CDR3 region has 11 residues.

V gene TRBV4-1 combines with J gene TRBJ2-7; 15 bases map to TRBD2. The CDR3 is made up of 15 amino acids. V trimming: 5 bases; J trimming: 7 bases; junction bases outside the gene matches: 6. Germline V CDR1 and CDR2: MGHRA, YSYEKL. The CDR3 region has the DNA TGCGCCAGCAGCGGACTAGCGGGAGGGCTGCTGGAGCAGTACTTC. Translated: CASSGLAGGLLEQYF.

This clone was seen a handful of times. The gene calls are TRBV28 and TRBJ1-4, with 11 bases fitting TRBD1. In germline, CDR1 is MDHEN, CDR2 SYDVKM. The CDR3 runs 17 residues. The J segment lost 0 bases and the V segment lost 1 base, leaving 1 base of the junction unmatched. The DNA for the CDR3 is TGTGCCAGCAGTTTATTGGACAGGGGGCCAACTAATGAAAAACTGTTTTTT. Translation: CASSLLDRGPTNEKLFF.

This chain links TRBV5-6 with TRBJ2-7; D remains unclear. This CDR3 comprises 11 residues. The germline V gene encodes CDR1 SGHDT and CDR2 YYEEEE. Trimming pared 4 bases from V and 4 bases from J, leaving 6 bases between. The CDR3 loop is CASSGLYEQYF. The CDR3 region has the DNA TGTGCCAGCAGCGGTCTGTACGAGCAGTACTTC. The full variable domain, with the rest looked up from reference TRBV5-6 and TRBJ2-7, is DAGVTQSPTHLIKTRGQQVTLRCSPKSGHDTVSWYQQALGQGPQFIFQYYEEEERQRGNFPDRFSGHQFPNYSSELNVNALLLGDSALYLCASSGLYEQYFGPGTRLTVT.

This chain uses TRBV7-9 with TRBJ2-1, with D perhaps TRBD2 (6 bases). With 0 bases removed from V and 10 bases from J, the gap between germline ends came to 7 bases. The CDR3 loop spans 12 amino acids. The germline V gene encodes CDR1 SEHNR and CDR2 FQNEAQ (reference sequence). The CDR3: CASSLATREQFF. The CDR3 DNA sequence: TGTGCCAGCAGCTTAGCGACTAGAGAGCAGTTCTTC.

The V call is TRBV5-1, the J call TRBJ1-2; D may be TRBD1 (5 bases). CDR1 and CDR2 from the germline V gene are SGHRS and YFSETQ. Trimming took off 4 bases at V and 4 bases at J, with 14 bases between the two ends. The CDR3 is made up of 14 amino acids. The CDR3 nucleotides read TGCGCCAGCAGCAACCCGCGGGACGTCTATGGCTACACCTTC. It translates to CASSNPRDVYGYTF.

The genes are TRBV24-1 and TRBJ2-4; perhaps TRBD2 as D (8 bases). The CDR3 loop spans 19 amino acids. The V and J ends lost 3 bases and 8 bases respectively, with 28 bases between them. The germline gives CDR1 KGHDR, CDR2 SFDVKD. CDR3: CATSDHGGQREMGVDIQYF. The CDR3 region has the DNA TGTGCCACCAGTGATCACGGGGGACAGCGGGAGATGGGGGTAGACATTCAGTACTTC.

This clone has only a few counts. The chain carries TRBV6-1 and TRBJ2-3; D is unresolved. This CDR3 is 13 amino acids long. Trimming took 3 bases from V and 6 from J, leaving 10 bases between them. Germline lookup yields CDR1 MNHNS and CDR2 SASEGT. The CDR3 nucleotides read TGTGCCAGCAGTGAGGTCCCTGGGGATACGCAGTATTTT. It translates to CASSEVPGDTQYF.

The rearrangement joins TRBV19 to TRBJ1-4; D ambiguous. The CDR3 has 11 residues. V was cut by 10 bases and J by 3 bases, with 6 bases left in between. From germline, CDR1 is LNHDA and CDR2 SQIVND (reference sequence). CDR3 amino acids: CANEANEKLFF. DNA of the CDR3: TGTGCCAACGAGGCTAATGAAAAACTGTTTTTT.

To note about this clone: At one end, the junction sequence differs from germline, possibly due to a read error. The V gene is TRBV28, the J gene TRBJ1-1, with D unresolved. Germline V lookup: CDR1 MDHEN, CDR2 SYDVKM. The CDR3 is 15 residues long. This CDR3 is CASSPTPATNAEAFF. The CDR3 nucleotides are TGTGCCAGCAGTCCTACGCCGGCCACGAACGCTGAAGCTTTCTTT.

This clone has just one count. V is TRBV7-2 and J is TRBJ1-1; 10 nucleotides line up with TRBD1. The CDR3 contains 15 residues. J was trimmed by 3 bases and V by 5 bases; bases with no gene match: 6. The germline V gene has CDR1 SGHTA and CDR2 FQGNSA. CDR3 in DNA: TGTGCCAGCAGCCCAGACAGGGGGCGTGACACTGAAGCTTTCTTT. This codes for CASSPDRGRDTEAFF.

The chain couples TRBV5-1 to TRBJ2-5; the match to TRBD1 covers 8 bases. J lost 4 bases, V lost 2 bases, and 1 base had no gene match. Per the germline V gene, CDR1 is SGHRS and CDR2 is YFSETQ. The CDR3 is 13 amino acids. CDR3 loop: CASSFTGGETQYF. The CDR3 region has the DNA TGCGCCAGCAGCTTTACAGGGGGAGAGACCCAGTACTTC.

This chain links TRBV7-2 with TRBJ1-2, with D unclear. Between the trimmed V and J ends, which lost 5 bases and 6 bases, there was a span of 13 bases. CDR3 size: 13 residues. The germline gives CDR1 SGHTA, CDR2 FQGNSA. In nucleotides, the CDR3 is TGTGCCAGCAGCAACCGCGGGCTTCATGGCTACACCTTC. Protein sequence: CASSNRGLHGYTF.

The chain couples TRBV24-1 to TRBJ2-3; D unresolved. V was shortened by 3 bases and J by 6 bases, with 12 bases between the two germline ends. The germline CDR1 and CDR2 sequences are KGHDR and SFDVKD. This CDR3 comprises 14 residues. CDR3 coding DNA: TGTGCCACCAGTGATCGGTACCTAGGGGATACGCAGTATTTT. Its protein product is CATSDRYLGDTQYF.

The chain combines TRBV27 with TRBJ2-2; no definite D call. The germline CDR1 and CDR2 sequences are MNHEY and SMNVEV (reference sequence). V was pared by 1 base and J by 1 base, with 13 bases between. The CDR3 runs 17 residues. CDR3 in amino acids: CASSLYLGQRNTGELFF. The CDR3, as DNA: TGTGCCAGCAGTTTATATCTCGGCCAGAGGAACACCGGGGAGCTGTTTTTT.

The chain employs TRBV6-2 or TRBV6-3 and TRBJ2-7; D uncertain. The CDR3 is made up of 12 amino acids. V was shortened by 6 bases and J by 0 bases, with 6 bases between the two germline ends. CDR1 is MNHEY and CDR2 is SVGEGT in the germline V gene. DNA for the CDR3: TGTGCCAGCAGCTATTCCTCCTACGAGCAGTACTTC. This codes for CASSYSSYEQYF.

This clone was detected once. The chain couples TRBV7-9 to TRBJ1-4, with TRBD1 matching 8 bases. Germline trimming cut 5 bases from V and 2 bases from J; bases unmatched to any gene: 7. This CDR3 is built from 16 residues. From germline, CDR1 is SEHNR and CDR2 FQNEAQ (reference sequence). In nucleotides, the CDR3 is TGTGCCAGCAGCCCTGGACAGGGAGGTACTAATGAAAAACTGTTTTTT. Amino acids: CASSPGQGGTNEKLFF.

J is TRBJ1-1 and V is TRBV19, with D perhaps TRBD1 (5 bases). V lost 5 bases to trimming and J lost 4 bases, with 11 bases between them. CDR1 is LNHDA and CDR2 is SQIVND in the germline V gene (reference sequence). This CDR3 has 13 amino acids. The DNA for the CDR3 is TGTGCCAGTAGTCCCGGACATGGCACTGAAGCTTTCTTT. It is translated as CASSPGHGTEAFF. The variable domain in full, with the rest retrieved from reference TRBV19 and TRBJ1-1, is DGGITQSPKYLFRKEGQNVTLSCEQNLNHDAMYWYRQDPGQGLRLIYYSQIVNDFQKGDIAEGYSVSREKKESFPLTVTSAQKNPTAFYLCASSPGHGTEAFFGQGTRLTVV.

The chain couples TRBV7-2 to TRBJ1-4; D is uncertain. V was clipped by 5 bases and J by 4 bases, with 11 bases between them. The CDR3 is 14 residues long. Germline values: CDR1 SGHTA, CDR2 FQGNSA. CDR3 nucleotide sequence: TGTGCCAGCAGCCCGAGGGCCGATAATGAAAAACTGTTTTTT. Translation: CASSPRADNEKLFF.

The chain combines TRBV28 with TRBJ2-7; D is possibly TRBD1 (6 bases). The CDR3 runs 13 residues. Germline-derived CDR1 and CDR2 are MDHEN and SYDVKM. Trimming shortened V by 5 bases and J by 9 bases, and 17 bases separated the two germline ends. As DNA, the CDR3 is TGTGCCAGCAGTCCTCGGACAGAGTTGGGGCAGTACTTC. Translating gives CASSPRTELGQYF.

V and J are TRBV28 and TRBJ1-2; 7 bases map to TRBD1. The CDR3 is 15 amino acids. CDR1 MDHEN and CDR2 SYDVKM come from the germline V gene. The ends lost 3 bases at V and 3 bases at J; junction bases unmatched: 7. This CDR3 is CASSFDRAYDYGYTF. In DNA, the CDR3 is TGTGCCAGCAGTTTCGACAGGGCTTATGACTATGGCTACACCTTC.

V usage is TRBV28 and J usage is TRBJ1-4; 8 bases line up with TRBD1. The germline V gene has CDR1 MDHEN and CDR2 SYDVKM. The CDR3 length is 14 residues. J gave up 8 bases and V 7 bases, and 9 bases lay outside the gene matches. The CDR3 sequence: CASNPGQGREKLFF. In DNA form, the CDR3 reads TGTGCCAGCAACCCAGGACAGGGTCGAGAAAAACTGTTTTTT.

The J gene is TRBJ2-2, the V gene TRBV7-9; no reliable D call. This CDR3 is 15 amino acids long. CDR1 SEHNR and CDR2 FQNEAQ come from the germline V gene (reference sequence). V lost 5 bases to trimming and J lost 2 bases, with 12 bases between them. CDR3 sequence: CASSPRTINTGELFF. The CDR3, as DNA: TGTGCCAGCAGCCCCAGGACCATTAACACCGGGGAGCTGTTTTTT.

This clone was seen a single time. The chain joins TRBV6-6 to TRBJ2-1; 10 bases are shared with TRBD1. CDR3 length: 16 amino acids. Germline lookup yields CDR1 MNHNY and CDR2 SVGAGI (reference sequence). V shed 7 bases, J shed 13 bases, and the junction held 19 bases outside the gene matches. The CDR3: CASNQPGRQGAISQFF. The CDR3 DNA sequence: TGTGCCAGCAACCAACCCGGGAGACAGGGGGCGATCAGTCAGTTCTTC.

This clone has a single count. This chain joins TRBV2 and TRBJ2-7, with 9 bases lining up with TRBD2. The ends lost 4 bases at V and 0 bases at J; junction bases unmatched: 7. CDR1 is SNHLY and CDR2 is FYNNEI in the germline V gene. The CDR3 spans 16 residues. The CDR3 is CASSGGLAGTSYEQYF. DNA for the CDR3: TGTGCCAGCAGTGGGGGGCTAGCGGGAACCTCCTACGAGCAGTACTTC.

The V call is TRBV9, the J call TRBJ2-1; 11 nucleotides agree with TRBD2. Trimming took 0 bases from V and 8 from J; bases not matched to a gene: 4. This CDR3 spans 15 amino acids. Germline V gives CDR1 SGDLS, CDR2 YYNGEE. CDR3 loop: CASSVASGRSDEQFF. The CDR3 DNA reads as TGTGCCAGCAGCGTAGCTAGCGGGAGGTCGGATGAGCAGTTCTTC.

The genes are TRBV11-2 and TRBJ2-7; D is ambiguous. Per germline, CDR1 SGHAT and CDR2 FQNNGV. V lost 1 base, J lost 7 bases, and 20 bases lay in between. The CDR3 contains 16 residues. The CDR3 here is CASSLGPRDTLKEQYF. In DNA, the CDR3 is TGTGCCAGCAGCTTAGGACCCCGTGACACCCTAAAGGAGCAGTACTTC.

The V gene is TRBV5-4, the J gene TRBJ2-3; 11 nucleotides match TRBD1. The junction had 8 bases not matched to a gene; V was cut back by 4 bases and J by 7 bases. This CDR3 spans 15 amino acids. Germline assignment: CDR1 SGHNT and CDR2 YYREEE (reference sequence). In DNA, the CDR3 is TGTGCCAGCAGCCCGGGACAGGGGGAAGGTTATACGCAGTATTTT. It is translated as CASSPGQGEGYTQYF.

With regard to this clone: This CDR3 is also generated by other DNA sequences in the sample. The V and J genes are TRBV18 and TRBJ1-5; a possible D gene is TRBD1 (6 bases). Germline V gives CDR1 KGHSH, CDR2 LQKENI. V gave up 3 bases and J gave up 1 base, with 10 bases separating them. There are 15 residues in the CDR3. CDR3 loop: CASSPPGGSNQPQHF. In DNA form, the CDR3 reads TGTGCCAGCTCACCGCCGGGGGGCAGCAATCAGCCCCAGCATTTT. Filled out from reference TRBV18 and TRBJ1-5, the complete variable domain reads NAGVMQNPRHLVRRRGQEARLRCSPMKGHSHVYWYRQLPEEGLKFMVYLQKENIIDESGMPKERFSAEFPKEGPSILRIQQVVRGDSAAYFCASSPPGGSNQPQHFGDGTRLSIL.